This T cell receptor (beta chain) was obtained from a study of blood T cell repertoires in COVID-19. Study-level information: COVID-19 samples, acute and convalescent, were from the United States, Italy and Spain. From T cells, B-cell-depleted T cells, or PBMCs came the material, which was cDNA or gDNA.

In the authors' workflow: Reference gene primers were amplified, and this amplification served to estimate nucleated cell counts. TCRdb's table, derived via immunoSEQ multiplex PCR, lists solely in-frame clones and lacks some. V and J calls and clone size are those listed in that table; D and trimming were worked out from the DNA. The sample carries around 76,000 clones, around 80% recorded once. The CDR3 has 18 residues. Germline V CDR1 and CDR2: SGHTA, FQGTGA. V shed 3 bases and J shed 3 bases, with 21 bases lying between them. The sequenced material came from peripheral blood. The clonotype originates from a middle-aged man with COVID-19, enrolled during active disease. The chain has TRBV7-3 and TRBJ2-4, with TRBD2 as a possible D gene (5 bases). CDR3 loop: CASSFKNGLYGGKNIQYF. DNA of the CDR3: TGTGCCAGCAGCTTTAAGAACGGGCTTTACGGAGGCAAAAACATTCAGTACTTC.